The entry below describes one T cell receptor (beta chain). The antigen remains unidentified. Mismatch with germline at one junction end may stem from a read error. The sample comes from a study of response to subunit inactivated influenza vaccine. Notes on the study in general: The authors put forward the suggestion that each seasonal influenza vaccination may bring in only a limited number of new T cells.

Germline V gene sequence: CDR1 SGHRS, CDR2 YFSETQ. CDR3 length: 12 residues. TCRdb reprocessed the RT-PCR reads with MiXCR, giving one entry per CDR3 protein. The sample lists around 850,000 distinct CDR3 sequences; about a fifth were seen once. Sequenced here: PBMCs from blood, sampled roughly 5 days after vaccination. The TCR was taken from a man between 45 and 60 years old who received an inactivated influenza vaccine. The chain couples TRBV5-1 to TRBJ2-5; D may be TRBD1 (5 bases). CDR3 residues: CAGSFQGETQYF. CDR3 DNA: TGCGCCGGCAGCTTCCAGGGAGAGACCCAGTACTTC.